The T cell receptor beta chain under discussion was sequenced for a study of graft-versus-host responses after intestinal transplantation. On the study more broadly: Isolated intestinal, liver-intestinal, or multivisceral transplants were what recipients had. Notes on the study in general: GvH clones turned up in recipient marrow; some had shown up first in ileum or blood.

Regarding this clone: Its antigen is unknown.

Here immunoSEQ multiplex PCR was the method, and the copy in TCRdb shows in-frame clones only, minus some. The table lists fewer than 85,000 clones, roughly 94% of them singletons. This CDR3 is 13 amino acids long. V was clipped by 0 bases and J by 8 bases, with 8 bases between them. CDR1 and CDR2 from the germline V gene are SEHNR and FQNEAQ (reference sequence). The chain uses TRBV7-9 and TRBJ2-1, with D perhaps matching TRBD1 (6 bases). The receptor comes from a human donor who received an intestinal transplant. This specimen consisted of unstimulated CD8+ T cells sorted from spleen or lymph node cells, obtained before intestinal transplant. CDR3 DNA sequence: TGTGCCAGCAGCTTAGCCCCAGGGGATGAGCAGTTCTTC. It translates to CASSLAPGDEQFF. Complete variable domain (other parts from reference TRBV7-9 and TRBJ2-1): DTGVSQNPRHKITKRGQNVTFRCDPISEHNRLYWYRQTLGQGPEFLTYFQNEAQLEKSRLLSDRFSAERPKGSFSTLEIQRTEQGDSAMYLCASSLAPGDEQFFGPGTRLTVL.